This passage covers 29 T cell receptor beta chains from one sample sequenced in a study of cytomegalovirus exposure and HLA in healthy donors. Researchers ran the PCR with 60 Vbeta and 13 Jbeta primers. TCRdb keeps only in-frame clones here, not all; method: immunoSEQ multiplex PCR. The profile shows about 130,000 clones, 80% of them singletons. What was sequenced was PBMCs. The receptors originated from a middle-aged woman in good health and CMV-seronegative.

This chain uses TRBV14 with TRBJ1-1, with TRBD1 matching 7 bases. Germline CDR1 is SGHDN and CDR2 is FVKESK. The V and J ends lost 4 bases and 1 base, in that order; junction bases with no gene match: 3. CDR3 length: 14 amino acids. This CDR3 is CASSRYRGNTEAFF. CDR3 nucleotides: TGTGCCAGCAGCCGGTACAGGGGGAACACTGAAGCTTTCTTT.

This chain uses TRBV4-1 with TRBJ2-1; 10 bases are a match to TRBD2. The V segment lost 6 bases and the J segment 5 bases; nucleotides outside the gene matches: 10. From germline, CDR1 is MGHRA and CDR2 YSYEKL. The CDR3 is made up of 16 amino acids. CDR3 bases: TGCGCCAGCAGGCCCGGGGCTAGCGGGAGACACAATGAGCAGTTCTTC. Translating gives CASRPGASGRHNEQFF.

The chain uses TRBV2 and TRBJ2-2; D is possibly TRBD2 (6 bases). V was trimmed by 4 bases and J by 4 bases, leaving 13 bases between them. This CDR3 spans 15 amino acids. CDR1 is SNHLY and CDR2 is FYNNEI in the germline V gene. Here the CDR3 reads CASSGVGSSTGELFF. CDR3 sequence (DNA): TGTGCCAGCAGTGGGGTCGGGAGTAGCACCGGGGAGCTGTTTTTT.

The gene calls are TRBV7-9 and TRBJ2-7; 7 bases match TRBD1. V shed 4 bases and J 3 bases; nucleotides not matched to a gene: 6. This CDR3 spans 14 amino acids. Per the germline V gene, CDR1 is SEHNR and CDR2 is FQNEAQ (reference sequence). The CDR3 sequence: CASSSGQAIYEQYF. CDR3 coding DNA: TGTGCCAGCAGCTCAGGACAGGCGATCTACGAGCAGTACTTC.

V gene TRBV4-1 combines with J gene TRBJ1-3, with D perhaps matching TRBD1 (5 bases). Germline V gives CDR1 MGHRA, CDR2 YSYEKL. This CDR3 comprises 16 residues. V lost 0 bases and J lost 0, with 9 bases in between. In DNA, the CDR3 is TGCGCCAGCAGCCAAGAAACAGGAATCTCTGGAAACACCATATATTTT. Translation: CASSQETGISGNTIYF.

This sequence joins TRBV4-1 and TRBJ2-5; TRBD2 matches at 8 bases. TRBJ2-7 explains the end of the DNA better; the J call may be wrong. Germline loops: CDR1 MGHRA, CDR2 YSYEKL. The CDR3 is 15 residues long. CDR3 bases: TGCGCCAGCAGCTCCTCGACTAGCGCGACCTACGAGCAGTACTTC. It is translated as CASSSSTSATYEQYF.

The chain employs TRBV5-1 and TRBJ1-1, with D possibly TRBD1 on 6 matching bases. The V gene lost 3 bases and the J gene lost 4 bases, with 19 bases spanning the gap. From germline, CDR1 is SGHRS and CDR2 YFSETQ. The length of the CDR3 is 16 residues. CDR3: CASSSPRDTLSTEAFF. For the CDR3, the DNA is TGCGCCAGCAGCTCCCCCCGGGACACCCTCAGCACTGAAGCTTTCTTT.

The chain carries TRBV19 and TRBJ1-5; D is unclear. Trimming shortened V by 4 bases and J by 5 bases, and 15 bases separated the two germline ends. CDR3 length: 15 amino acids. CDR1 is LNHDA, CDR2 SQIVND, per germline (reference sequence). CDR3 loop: CASSNPPGLDQPQHF. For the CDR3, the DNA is TGTGCCAGTAGTAATCCCCCCGGCCTAGATCAGCCCCAGCATTTT. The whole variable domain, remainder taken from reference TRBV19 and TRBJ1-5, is DGGITQSPKYLFRKEGQNVTLSCEQNLNHDAMYWYRQDPGQGLRLIYYSQIVNDFQKGDIAEGYSVSREKKESFPLTVTSAQKNPTAFYLCASSNPPGLDQPQHFGDGTRLSIL.

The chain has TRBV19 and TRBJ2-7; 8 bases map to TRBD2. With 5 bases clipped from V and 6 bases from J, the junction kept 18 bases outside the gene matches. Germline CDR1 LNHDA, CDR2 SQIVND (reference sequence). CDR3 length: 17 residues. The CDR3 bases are TGTGCCAGTAGTTTCCGCCTCGCTCCGACTAGCGCTCCCGAGCAGTACTTC. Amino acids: CASSFRLAPTSAPEQYF.

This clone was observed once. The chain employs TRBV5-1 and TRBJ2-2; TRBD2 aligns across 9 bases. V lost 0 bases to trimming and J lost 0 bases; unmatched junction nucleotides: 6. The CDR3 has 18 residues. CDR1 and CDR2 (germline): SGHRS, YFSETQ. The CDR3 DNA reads TGCGCCAGCAGCTTGGCCGGCGGGGGGGCGGCGAACACCGGGGAGCTGTTTTTT. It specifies CASSLAGGGAANTGELFF.

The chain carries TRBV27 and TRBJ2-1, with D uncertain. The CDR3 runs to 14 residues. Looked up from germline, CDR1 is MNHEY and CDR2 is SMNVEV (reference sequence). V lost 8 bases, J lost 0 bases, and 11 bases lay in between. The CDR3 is CASHDSNSYNEQFF. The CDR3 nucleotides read TGTGCCAGCCACGACTCAAACTCCTACAATGAGCAGTTCTTC.

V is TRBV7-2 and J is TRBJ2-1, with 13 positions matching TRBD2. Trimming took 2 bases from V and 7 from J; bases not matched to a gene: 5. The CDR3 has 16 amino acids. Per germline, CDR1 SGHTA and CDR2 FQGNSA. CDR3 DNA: TGTGCCAGCAGCTTAACTAGCGGGGGGGCTCGTAATGAGCAGTTCTTC. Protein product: CASSLTSGGARNEQFF. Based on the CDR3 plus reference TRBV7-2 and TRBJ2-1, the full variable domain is GAGVSQSPSNKVTEKGKDVELRCDPISGHTALYWYRQSLGQGLEFLIYFQGNSAPDKSGLPSDRFSAERTGGSVSTLTIQRTQQEDSAVYLCASSLTSGGARNEQFFGPGTRLTVL.

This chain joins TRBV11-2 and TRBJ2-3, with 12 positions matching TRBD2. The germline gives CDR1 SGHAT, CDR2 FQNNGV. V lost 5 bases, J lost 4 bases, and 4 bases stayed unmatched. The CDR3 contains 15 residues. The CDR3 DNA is TGTGCCAGCAGCGCCCTAGCGGGAGGGCCAGATACGCAGTATTTT. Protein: CASSALAGGPDTQYF.

CDR3 nucleotide sequence: TGCGCCAGCAAAGTCAGAGACAGGGAACACGAGCAGTACTTC. Amino acid sequence: CASKVRDREHEQYF. The chain links TRBV5-1 to TRBJ2-7, with 7 bases identical to TRBD1. This CDR3 has 14 amino acids. V lost 6 bases and J lost 5; bases outside the gene matches: 11. Germline V lookup: CDR1 SGHRS, CDR2 YFSETQ.

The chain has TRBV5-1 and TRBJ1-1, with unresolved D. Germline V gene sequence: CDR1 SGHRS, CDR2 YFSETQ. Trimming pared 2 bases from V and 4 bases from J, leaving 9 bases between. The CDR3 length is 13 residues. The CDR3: CASSFEGGTEAFF. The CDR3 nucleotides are TGCGCCAGCAGCTTCGAGGGAGGCACTGAAGCTTTCTTT.

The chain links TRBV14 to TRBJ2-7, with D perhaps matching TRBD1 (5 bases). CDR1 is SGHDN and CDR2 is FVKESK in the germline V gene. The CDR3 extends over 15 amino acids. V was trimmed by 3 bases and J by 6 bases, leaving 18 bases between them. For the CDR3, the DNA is TGTGCCAGCAGCCACGGCTGGGGCTCCTGGGGCGAGCAGTACTTC. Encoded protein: CASSHGWGSWGEQYF.

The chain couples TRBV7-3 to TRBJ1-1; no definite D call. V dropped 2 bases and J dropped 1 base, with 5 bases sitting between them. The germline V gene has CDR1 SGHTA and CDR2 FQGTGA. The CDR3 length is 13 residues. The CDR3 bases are TGTGCCAGCAGCTTATCCTCGAACACTGAAGCTTTCTTT. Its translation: CASSLSSNTEAFF.

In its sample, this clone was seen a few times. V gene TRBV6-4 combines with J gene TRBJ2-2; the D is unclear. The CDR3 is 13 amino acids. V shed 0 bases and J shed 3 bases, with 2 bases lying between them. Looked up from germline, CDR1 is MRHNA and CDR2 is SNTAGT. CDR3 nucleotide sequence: TGTGCCAGCAGTGACTCCTACACCGGGGAGCTGTTTTTT. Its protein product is CASSDSYTGELFF.

The CDR3 loop reads CASSWGTASSYEQYF. The CDR3 DNA follows: TGTGCCAGCAGTTGGGGGACAGCCTCTTCCTACGAGCAGTACTTC. V gene TRBV11-2 combines with J gene TRBJ2-7; 7 bases map to TRBD1. The CDR3 consists of 15 residues. After removal of 6 bases from V and 1 base from J, the junction contained 9 bases not matched to a gene. Germline-derived CDR1 and CDR2 are SGHAT and FQNNGV.

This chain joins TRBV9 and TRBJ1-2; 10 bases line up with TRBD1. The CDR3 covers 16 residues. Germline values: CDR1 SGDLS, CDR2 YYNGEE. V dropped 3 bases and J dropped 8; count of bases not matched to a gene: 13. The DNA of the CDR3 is TGTGCCAGCAGCGCCCGGGACAGGGGCTCCCTCGGGGGCTACACCTTC. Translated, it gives CASSARDRGSLGGYTF.

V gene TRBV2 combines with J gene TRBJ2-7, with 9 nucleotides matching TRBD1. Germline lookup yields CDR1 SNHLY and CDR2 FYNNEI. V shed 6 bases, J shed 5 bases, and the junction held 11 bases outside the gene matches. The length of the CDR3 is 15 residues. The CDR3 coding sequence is TGTGCCAGCAGACAACCGGGACAGGGTGTCCACGAGCAGTACTTC. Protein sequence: CASRQPGQGVHEQYF.

The CDR3 DNA reads TGCGCCAGCAGCCAAGATGTGTACCCAGGCACAGGCAATGAGCAGTTCTTC. This encodes CASSQDVYPGTGNEQFF. The rearrangement links TRBV4-3 to TRBJ2-1; tentative D call: TRBD1 (5 bases). The CDR3 loop spans 17 amino acids. The V gene lost 0 bases and the J gene lost 6 bases, with 18 bases spanning the gap. CDR1 LGHNA and CDR2 YSLEER come from the germline V gene.

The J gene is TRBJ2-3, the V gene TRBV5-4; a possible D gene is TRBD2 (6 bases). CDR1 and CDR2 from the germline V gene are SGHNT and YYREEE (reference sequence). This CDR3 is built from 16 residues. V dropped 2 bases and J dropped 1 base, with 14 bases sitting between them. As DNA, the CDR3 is TGTGCCAGCAGCTTAAGGGAGAGGAGGGGCACAGATACGCAGTATTTT. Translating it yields CASSLRERRGTDTQYF.

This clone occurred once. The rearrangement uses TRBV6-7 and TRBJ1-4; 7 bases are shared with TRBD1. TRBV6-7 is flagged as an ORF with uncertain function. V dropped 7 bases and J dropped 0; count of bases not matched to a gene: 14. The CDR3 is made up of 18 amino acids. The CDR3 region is CASTHPTGQAPTNEKLFF. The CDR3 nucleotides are TGTGCCAGCACCCACCCCACTGGACAGGCTCCAACTAATGAAAAACTGTTTTTT.

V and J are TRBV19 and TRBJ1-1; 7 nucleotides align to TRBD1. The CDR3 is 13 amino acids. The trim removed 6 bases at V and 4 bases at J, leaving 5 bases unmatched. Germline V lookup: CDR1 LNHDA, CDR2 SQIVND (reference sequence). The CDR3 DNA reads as TGTGCCAGTAGGATGCCAGGGGGCACTGAAGCTTTCTTT. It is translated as CASRMPGGTEAFF.

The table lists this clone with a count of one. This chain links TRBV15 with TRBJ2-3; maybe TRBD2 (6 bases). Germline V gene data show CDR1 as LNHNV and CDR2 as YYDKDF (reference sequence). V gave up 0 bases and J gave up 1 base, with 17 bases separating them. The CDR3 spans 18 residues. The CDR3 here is CATSRDAASPGGTDTQYF. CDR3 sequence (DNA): TGTGCCACCAGCAGAGATGCGGCAAGCCCGGGGGGCACAGATACGCAGTATTTT.

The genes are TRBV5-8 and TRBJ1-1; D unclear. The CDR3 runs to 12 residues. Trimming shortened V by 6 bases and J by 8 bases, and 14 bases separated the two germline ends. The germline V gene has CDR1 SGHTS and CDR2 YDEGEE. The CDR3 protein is CASNPPRFEAFF. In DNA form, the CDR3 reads TGTGCCAGCAACCCTCCCCGGTTCGAAGCTTTCTTT.

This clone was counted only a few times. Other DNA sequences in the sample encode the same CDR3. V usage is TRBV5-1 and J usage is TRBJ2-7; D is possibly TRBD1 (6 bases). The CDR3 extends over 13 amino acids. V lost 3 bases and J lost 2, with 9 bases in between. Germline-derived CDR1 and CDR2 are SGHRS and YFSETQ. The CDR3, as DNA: TGCGCCAGCAGCTGGGACAAAGCCTACGAGCAGTACTTC. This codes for CASSWDKAYEQYF. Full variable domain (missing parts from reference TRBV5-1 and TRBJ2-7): KAGVTQTPRYLIKTRGQQVTLSCSPISGHRSVSWYQQTPGQGLQFLFEYFSETQRNKGNFPGRFSGRQFSNSRSEMNVSTLELGDSALYLCASSWDKAYEQYFGPGTRLTVT.

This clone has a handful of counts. The CDR3 reads CASSQALAGGLYEQYF. Written as DNA, the CDR3 is TGCGCCAGCAGCCAAGCATTAGCGGGAGGACTATACGAGCAGTACTTC. The V and J genes are TRBV4-1 and TRBJ2-7; 10 positions agree with TRBD2. The V gene end was trimmed by 1 base and the J gene end by 4 bases; junction bases not matched to a gene: 7. This CDR3 contains 16 residues. Germline assignment: CDR1 MGHRA and CDR2 YSYEKL.